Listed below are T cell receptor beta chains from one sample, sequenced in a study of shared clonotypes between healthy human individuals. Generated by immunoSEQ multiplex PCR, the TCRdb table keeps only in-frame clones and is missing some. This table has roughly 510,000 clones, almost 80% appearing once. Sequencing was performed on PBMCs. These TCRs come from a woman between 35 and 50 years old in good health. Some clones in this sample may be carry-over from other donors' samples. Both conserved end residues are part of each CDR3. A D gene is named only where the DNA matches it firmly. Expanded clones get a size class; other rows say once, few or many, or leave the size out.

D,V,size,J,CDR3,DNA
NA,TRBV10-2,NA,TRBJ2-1,CASSDQTGSSYNEQFF,TGCGCCAGCAGTGATCAGACGGGGAGCTCCTACAATGAGCAGTTCTTC
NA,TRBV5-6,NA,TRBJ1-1,CASSHGNTEAFF,TGTGCCAGCAGCCACGGGAACACTGAAGCTTTCTTT
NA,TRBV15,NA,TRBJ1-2,CATSRDNPRGGQGYTF,TGTGCCACCAGCAGAGATAACCCCCGCGGAGGCCAAGGCTACACCTTC
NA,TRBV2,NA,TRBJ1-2,CASSELRSGDYGYTF,TGTGCCAGCAGTGAATTAAGATCGGGGGACTATGGCTACACCTTC
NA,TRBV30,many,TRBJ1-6,CAWSGRDLSYNSPLHF,TGTGCCTGGAGTGGCCGGGACCTCTCCTATAATTCACCCCTCCACTTT
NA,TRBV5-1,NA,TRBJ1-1,CASSLVFGGRTEAFF,TGCGCCAGCAGCTTGGTCTTCGGGGGACGGACTGAAGCTTTCTTT
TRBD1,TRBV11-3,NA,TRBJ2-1,CASSPRTGGPHEQFF,TGTGCCAGCAGCCCTCGGACAGGGGGCCCCCATGAGCAGTTCTTC
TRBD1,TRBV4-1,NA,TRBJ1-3,CASSHPGQGGKSGNTIYF,TGCGCCAGCAGCCACCCCGGACAGGGGGGAAAATCTGGAAACACCATATATTTT
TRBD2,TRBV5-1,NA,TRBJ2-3,CASSLGRTSDSTDTQYF,TGCGCCAGCAGCTTGGGGAGGACTAGCGACAGCACAGATACGCAGTATTTT
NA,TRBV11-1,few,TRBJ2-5,CASSLDRGDQETQYF,TGTGCCAGCAGCTTGGATAGGGGGGACCAAGAGACCCAGTACTTC
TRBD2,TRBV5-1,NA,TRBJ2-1,CASSGTSGRALYNEQFF,TGCGCCAGCAGCGGGACTAGCGGGAGGGCCCTCTACAATGAGCAGTTCTTC
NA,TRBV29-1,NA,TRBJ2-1,CSVALPTVSYNEQFF,TGCAGCGTTGCACTGCCGACGGTCTCCTACAATGAGCAGTTCTTC
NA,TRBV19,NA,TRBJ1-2,CASLTPGHYGYTF,TGTGCCAGCCTAACCCCCGGGCACTATGGCTACACCTTC
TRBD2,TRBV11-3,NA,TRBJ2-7,CASSPGRGSYEQYF,TGTGCCAGCAGCCCCGGGCGGGGGTCCTACGAGCAGTACTTC
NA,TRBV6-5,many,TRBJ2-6,CASSYSYSGANVLTF,TGTGCCAGCAGTTACTCGTACTCTGGGGCCAACGTCCTGACTTTC
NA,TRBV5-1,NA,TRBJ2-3,CASSADGPSTDTQYF,TGCGCCAGCAGCGCTGACGGACCTAGCACAGATACGCAGTATTTT
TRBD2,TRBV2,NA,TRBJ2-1,CASTPELAGGDEQFF,TGTGCCAGCACCCCGGAACTAGCGGGAGGCGATGAGCAGTTCTTC
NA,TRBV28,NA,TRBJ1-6,CASTQQGPYNSPLHF,TGTGCCAGCACTCAACAGGGACCCTATAATTCACCCCTCCACTTT
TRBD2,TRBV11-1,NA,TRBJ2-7,CASSLAGGPTRYEQYF,TGTGCCAGCAGCTTAGCGGGAGGGCCCACTAGATACGAGCAGTACTTC
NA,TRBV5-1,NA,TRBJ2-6,CASSLDYSGANVLTF,TGCGCCAGCAGCTTGGACTACTCTGGGGCCAACGTCCTGACTTTC
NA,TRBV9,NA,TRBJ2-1,CASSVGGSPNEQFF,TGTGCCAGCAGCGTAGGAGGGTCCCCCAATGAGCAGTTCTTC
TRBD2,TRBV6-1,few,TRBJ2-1,CASSEALLAGANEQFF,TGTGCCAGCAGTGAAGCGTTGCTAGCGGGCGCCAATGAGCAGTTCTTC
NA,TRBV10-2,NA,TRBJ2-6,CASSARSGANVLTF,TGCGCCAGCAGTGCACGTTCTGGGGCCAACGTCCTGACTTTC
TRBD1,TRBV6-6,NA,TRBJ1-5,CASSYQGDQPQHF,TGTGCCAGCAGCTACCAGGGGGATCAGCCCCAGCATTTT
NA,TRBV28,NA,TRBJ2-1,CASTSSAADSYNEQFF,TGTGCCAGCACCTCTTCGGCAGCGGACTCCTACAATGAGCAGTTCTTC
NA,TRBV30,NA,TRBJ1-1,CAWSLSRRNTEAFF,TGTGCCTGGAGTCTGAGTCGACGGAACACTGAAGCTTTCTTT
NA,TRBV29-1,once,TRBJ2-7,CSVEEGSTVPHEQYF,TGCAGCGTTGAAGAAGGTAGCACGGTCCCCCACGAGCAGTACTTC
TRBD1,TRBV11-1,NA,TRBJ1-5,CASSWGQGDYQPQHF,TGTGCCAGCAGCTGGGGACAGGGCGACTATCAGCCCCAGCATTTT
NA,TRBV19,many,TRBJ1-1,CASSIGQPGTEAFF,TGTGCCAGTAGTATCGGACAGCCCGGCACTGAAGCTTTCTTT
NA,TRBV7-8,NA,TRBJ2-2,CASRFRGALNTGELFF,TGTGCCAGCAGGTTCCGTGGAGCTCTCAACACCGGGGAGCTGTTTTTT
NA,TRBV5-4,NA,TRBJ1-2,CASSPGRLSYGYTF,TGTGCCAGCAGCCCCGGACGGTTGTCCTATGGCTACACCTTC
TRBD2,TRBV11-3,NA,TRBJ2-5,CASSLSGNQETQYF,TGTGCCAGCAGCCTGAGCGGGAACCAAGAGACCCAGTACTTC
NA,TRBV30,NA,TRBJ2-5,CAWSVFQGGTQYF,TGTGCCTGGAGTGTATTTCAGGGAGGGACCCAGTACTTC
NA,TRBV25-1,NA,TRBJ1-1,CASSRNRNTEAFF,TGTGCCAGCAGTCGAAACAGGAACACTGAAGCTTTCTTT
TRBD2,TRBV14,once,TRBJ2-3,CASSQVVIGAGGDTQYF,TGTGCCAGCAGCCAAGTGGTTATCGGAGCGGGGGGAGATACGCAGTATTTT
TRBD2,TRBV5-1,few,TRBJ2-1,CASRRGIGLAGGRDEQFF,TGCGCCAGCAGGAGGGGGATCGGGCTAGCGGGAGGGCGTGATGAGCAGTTCTTC
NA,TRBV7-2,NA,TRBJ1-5,CASSPDRHQPQHF,TGTGCCAGCAGCCCGGACCGACATCAGCCCCAGCATTTT
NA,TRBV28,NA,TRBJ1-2,CATQEASGQNYGYTF,TGTGCCACACAAGAAGCCTCCGGACAGAACTATGGCTACACCTTC
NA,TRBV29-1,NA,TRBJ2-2,CSVDRGRDTGELFF,TGCAGCGTTGATAGAGGGCGGGACACCGGGGAGCTGTTTTTT
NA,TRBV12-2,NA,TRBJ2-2,CASRTDRVPTGELFF,TGTGCAAGTCGTACGGACAGGGTTCCCACCGGGGAGCTGTTTTTT
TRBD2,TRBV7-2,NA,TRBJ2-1,CASSLVQLAGGGQFF,TGTGCCAGCAGCTTAGTCCAGCTAGCGGGAGGGGGGCAGTTCTTC
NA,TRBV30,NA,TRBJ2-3,CAWSVLATGSTDTQYF,TGTGCCTGGAGTGTTCTCGCGACAGGCTCCACAGATACGCAGTATTTT
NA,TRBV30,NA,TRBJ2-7,CAWSLRGTFSYEQYF,TGTGCCTGGAGTCTACGGGGAACCTTCTCCTACGAGCAGTACTTC
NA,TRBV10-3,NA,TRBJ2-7,CAISERLLNEQYF,TGTGCCATCAGTGAGCGACTTCTGAACGAGCAGTACTTC